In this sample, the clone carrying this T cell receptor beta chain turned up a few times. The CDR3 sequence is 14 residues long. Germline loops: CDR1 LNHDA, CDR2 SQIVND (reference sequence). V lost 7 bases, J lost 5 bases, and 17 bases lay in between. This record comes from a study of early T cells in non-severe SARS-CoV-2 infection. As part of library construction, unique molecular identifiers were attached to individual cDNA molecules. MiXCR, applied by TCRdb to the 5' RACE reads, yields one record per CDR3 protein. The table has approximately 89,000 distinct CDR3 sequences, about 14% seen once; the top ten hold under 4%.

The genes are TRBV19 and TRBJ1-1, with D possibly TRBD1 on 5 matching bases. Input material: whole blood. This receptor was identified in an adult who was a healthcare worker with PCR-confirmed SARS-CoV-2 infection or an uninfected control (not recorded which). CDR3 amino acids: CASNGTARPTEAFF. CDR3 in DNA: TGTGCCAGTAACGGGACGGCGCGTCCGACTGAAGCTTTCTTT.